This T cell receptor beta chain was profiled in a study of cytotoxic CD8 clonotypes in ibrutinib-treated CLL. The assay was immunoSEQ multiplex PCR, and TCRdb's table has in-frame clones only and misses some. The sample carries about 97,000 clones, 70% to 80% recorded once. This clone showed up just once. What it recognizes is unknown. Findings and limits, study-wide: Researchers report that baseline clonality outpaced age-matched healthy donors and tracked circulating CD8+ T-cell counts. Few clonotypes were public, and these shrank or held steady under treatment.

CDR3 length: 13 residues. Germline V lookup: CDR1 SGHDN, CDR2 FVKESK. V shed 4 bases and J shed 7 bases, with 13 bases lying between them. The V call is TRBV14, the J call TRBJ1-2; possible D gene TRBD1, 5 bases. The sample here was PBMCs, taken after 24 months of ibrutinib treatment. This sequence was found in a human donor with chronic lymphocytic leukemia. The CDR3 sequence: CASSRDLLSGYTF. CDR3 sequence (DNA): TGTGCCAGCAGCCGGGACCTCCTGAGTGGCTACACCTTC.